This is a list of T cell receptor beta chains from one sample in a study of blood T cell repertoires in COVID-19. Clones were sequenced by immunoSEQ multiplex PCR, and TCRdb holds only the in-frame ones, with some missing. The sample includes fewer than 45,000 clones, approximately 91% of them seen just once. The specimen sequenced was peripheral blood. The receptors here all came from a human donor in a cohort sampled during active COVID-19. Both conserved end residues are part of each CDR3. The D gene is left open where the match is weak. Clone size appears in some rows only: once, few, many, or a class for an expanded clone.

CDR3 length	D gene	clone size	V gene	J gene	CDR3 protein	CDR3 DNA
13	NA	NA	TRBV29-1	TRBJ2-7	CSVVSGLHYEQYF	TGCAGCGTTGTCTCGGGGTTGCACTACGAGCAGTACTTC
13	NA	NA	TRBV4-1	TRBJ1-1	CASSRQENTEAFF	TGCGCCAGCAGTCGACAGGAAAACACTGAAGCTTTCTTT
15	TRBD1	NA	TRBV27	TRBJ1-2	CASSKGQGGVYGYTF	TGTGCCAGCAGCAAGGGGCAAGGGGGCGTCTATGGCTACACCTTC
15	NA	NA	TRBV19	TRBJ2-6	CASSIRVSGANVLTF	TGTGCCAGTAGTATCAGGGTATCCGGGGCCAACGTCCTGACTTTC
14	NA	NA	TRBV7-9	TRBJ1-4	CASSSGRSDEKLFF	TGTGCCAGCAGCTCAGGGCGTTCGGATGAAAAACTGTTTTTT
14	NA	few	TRBV24-1	TRBJ2-7	CAPQRTLRPYEQYF	TGTGCCCCCCAGCGAACCCTCCGGCCCTACGAGCAGTACTTC
12	TRBD1	NA	TRBV3-1/TRBV3-2	TRBJ1-3	CASSTHRGGIYF	TGTGCCAGCAGCACCCACAGGGGGGGCATATATTTT
13	NA	NA	TRBV3-1/TRBV3-2	TRBJ2-7	CASSQDPLRQQYF	TGTGCCAGCAGCCAAGATCCCCTACGCCAGCAGTACTTC
15	NA	NA	TRBV7-2	TRBJ1-5	CASSQTGTNSQPQHF	TGTGCCAGCAGCCAAACAGGGACAAACAGTCAGCCCCAGCATTTT
17	TRBD2	NA	TRBV4-3	TRBJ2-1	CASSQVFSGGANNEQFF	TGCGCCAGCAGCCAAGTGTTTAGCGGGGGGGCTAACAATGAGCAGTTCTTC
13	NA	NA	TRBV6-5	TRBJ2-3	CASSLTYTDTQYF	TGTGCCAGCAGCCTTACCTACACAGATACGCAGTATTTT
13	TRBD1	NA	TRBV12-3/TRBV12-4	TRBJ2-1	CASRSGTGHEQFF	TGTGCCAGCAGATCCGGGACAGGTCATGAGCAGTTCTTC
13	TRBD2	NA	TRBV10-3	TRBJ2-7	CAISVSGGHEQYF	TGTGCCATCAGTGTTAGCGGGGGTCACGAGCAGTACTTC
13	NA	NA	TRBV4-2	TRBJ1-1	CASSQALSTEAFF	TGTGCCAGCAGCCAAGCTTTGAGCACTGAAGCTTTCTTT
15	TRBD2	NA	TRBV5-6	TRBJ2-7	CASSFGAGGDYEQYF	TGTGCCAGCAGCTTCGGGGCGGGGGGAGACTACGAGCAGTACTTC
14	NA	NA	TRBV4-3	TRBJ2-7	CASSPFLDSYEQYF	TGCGCCAGCAGCCCTTTTCTGGACAGCTACGAGCAGTACTTC
13	NA	NA	TRBV10-3	TRBJ1-1	CAISERGDTEAFF	TGTGCCATCAGTGAGAGGGGCGACACTGAAGCTTTCTTT
15	NA	once	TRBV5-8	TRBJ1-2	CASIPVAGPNYGYTF	TGTGCCAGCATCCCCGTGGCAGGGCCTAACTATGGCTACACCTTC
15	NA	NA	TRBV6-5	TRBJ1-3	CASEADRSSGNTIYF	TGTGCCAGCGAGGCAGACAGATCCTCTGGAAACACCATATATTTT
14	TRBD1	NA	TRBV6-2/TRBV6-3	TRBJ1-2	CASSPTTGIYGYTF	TGTGCCAGCAGCCCAACGACAGGGATCTATGGCTACACCTTC
15	NA	once	TRBV9	TRBJ1-1	CASSVDGRQNTEAFF	TGTGCCAGCAGCGTAGATGGCAGACAGAACACTGAAGCTTTCTTT
13	TRBD1	NA	TRBV7-9	TRBJ1-1	CASSFGQGGEAFF	TGTGCCAGCAGCTTTGGACAGGGGGGCGAAGCTTTCTTT
15	NA	NA	TRBV15	TRBJ1-2	CATSNREGALYGYTF	TGTGCCACCAGCAACAGGGAGGGAGCTTTGTATGGCTACACCTTC
14	TRBD1	NA	TRBV30	TRBJ2-2	CAWRRQGAGGELFF	TGTGCCTGGAGAAGACAGGGGGCTGGCGGGGAGCTGTTTTTT
13	NA	NA	TRBV2	TRBJ2-3	CASSDGVSDTQYF	TGTGCCAGCAGTGACGGGGTGTCAGATACGCAGTATTTT
15	NA	NA	TRBV11-2	TRBJ1-2	CASSLGTGQGYGYTF	TGTGCCAGCAGCTTAGGAACAGGGCAAGGCTATGGCTACACCTTC